These T cell receptor beta chains were read from a single sample in a study of technical replicates of blood from a few donors. Sequencing was performed with immunoSEQ multiplex PCR; in TCRdb, only in-frame clones are kept and a portion is missing. The sample lists roughly 93,000 clones, approximately 95% occurring once. Sequencing was carried out using T cells isolated from PBMCs. The receptors were gathered from a human donor in good health. Both conserved end residues are part of each CDR3.

TRBV6-6 | CASSYSLAGVETQYF
TRBV30 | CAWSVHRGAEAFF
TRBV5-6 | CASLGQGSGREQFF
TRBV28 | CASSLQRASYEQYF
TRBV6-5 | CASSGAYEQYF
TRBV30 | CAWSANQETQYF
TRBV6-5 | CASSWDRGTDTQYF
TRBV27 | CASSSFSGSHEQYF
TRBV30 | CAWSSLRGGISYGYTF
TRBV6-1 | CASSLEGGRNTIYF
TRBV2 | CASSADRNYQPQHF
TRBV19 | CASSAPSGDHTDTQYF
TRBV5-4 | CASSQDRADEKLFF
TRBV5-1 | CASSSSGVSEQYF
TRBV2 | CASSDGLNEQFF
TRBV2 | CASSEGEMNTEAFF
TRBV27 | CASSLMGRAFF
TRBV19 | CASSKISGKERLGRANVLTF
TRBV5-1 | CASSSERGGGTDTQYF
TRBV30 | CAWSPGLSNEKLFF
TRBV4-1 | CASSVRLVSYNEQFF
TRBV7-8 | CASSLDSYGYTF
TRBV5-1 | CASSHLDRKLTYEQYF
TRBV27 | CASRTSGFSYEQYF
TRBV10-2 | CASSSQGSNTEAFF
TRBV29-1 | CSVEQNTEAFF
TRBV7-9 | CASSLGQGRGEQYF
TRBV11-3 | CASSSTDRGRTGELFF
TRBV7-3 | CASSSGGYGTEAFF
TRBV18 | CASSPPAAGVKTQYF
TRBV6-5 | CASGQVSRSPLHF
TRBV6-1 | CASSEYAGTGVEQYF
TRBV5-1 | CASSLRSGSPEETQYF
TRBV28 | CASSSPHSGNYGYTF
TRBV28 | CASRLRGLDPRVPNEQFF
TRBV29-1 | CSASQGMNTEAFF
TRBV18 | CASSSTSQDRAWGYF
TRBV19 | CASSIRDRGRDYGYTF
TRBV18 | CASSNRTGGSGNTIYF
TRBV7-9 | CASSLELGVLPYEQYF
TRBV28 | CASSIPNGEQDGYDYGYTF
TRBV5-1 | CASSYGSQAETQYF
TRBV28 | CASIPGRGQETQYF
TRBV5-4 | CASSLVGQGDQETQYF
TRBV11-2 | CASSSIRGGRETQYF